The 21 T cell receptor beta chains presented below share a single source sample, sequenced in a study of CD4 T cells in relation to SARS-CoV-2 and coronaviruses (TCRdb year 2021). Library prep was done by the immunoSEQ multiplex PCR assay. The source is immuneACCESS, and TCRdb retained only in-frame sequences with V and J called. Part of the clones is not carried over; for the studies checked, unresolved V genes explain less than half of this, and the remainder is unexplained. In all, the sample holds tens of thousands of clones, and under 85% of those were seen once. Roughly 21% of the sample belongs to the ten largest clones. Antigens of these TCRs are unknown. The sequenced material came from memory CD4+ T cells from PBMCs, cultured in vitro. What the cell subset or site label conveys for this sample: memory (non-naive) CD4+ T cells. The source is an adult with COVID-19.

The V gene is TRBV7-9, the J gene TRBJ2-7; D is possibly TRBD2 (6 bases). CDR1 SEHNR and CDR2 FQNEAQ come from the germline V gene (reference sequence). V was clipped by 0 bases and J by 7 bases, with 13 bases between them. The CDR3 has 14 residues. The CDR3 nucleotides read TGTGCCAGCAGCTTAGCGGCGGGGTCTCGGGAGCAGTACTTC. It translates to CASSLAAGSREQYF.

V is TRBV6-5 and J is TRBJ2-5; D call uncertain. V was trimmed by 4 bases and J by 5 bases, leaving 17 bases between them. The CDR3 consists of 15 residues. The germline V gene has CDR1 MNHEY and CDR2 SVGAGI. The DNA for the CDR3 is TGTGCCAGCAGTTCTAGGTGGGGTGTAGGGGAGACCCAGTACTTC. It yields the protein CASSSRWGVGETQYF.

This sequence joins TRBV5-6 and TRBJ2-7; 9 bases line up with TRBD1. Trimming at V came to 3 bases and at J to 4 bases, leaving 2 bases not matched to a gene. There are 13 residues in the CDR3. Germline CDR1 and CDR2: SGHDT and YYEEEE. The CDR3: CASSSGTGYEQYF. The CDR3 coding sequence is TGTGCCAGCAGCTCCGGGACAGGGTACGAGCAGTACTTC.

The chain recombines TRBV7-2 with TRBJ1-2, with 9 bases aligning to TRBD1. The germline CDR1 and CDR2 sequences are SGHTA and FQGNSA. The CDR3 loop spans 15 amino acids. V lost 5 bases and J lost 4; bases outside the gene matches: 8. The DNA for the CDR3 is TGTGCCAGCAGCCAGAGACAGGGGGGTTCCTATGGCTACACCTTC. Translated, it gives CASSQRQGGSYGYTF.

J is TRBJ1-1 and V is TRBV27; TRBD1 agrees at 7 bases. Losses at the gene ends were 3 bases for V and 4 bases for J; bases not matched to a gene: 5. The CDR3 length is 14 residues. The V gene's germline CDR1 is MNHEY and CDR2 SMNVEV (reference sequence). DNA for the CDR3: TGTGCCAGCAGTTTCAAGGGGGCGCCCACTGAAGCTTTCTTT. Amino acids: CASSFKGAPTEAFF.

The CDR3 loop is CASSQAPSRQASYEQYF. CDR3 in DNA: TGCGCCAGCAGCCAGGCCCCTAGTCGACAGGCCTCCTACGAGCAGTACTTC. The chain couples TRBV4-1 to TRBJ2-7; a possible D gene is TRBD1 (6 bases). CDR3 length: 17 amino acids. From germline, CDR1 is MGHRA and CDR2 YSYEKL. V was cut by 3 bases and J by 0 bases, with 18 bases left in between.

V is TRBV3-1 (or the pseudogene TRBV3-2) and J is TRBJ1-3; TRBD1 agrees at 9 bases. CDR1 LGHDT and CDR2 YNNKEL come from the germline V gene (reference sequence). V lost 4 bases to trimming and J lost 8 bases; unmatched junction nucleotides: 6. This CDR3 is built from 14 residues. For the CDR3, the DNA is TGTGCCAGCAGCCCGAGGGACAGGGACCACACCATATATTTT. As protein: CASSPRDRDHTIYF.

This chain uses TRBV6-2 or TRBV6-3 with TRBJ2-7; unclear D gene. This CDR3 region has 17 residues. Between the trimmed V and J ends, which lost 2 bases and 4 bases, there was a span of 21 bases. Germline CDR1 and CDR2: MNHEY and SVGEGT. The CDR3 is CASSYTTTGVVKYEQYF. CDR3 in DNA: TGTGCCAGCAGTTACACAACGACCGGAGTCGTAAAATACGAGCAGTACTTC.

This chain links TRBV7-2 with TRBJ1-5; D is undetermined. V was clipped by 1 base and J by 5 bases, with 9 bases between them. CDR3 length: 14 amino acids. Germline assignment: CDR1 SGHTA and CDR2 FQGNSA. The CDR3 is CASSLDKWDQPQHF. DNA for the CDR3: TGTGCCAGCAGCTTAGACAAGTGGGATCAGCCCCAGCATTTT.

The gene calls are TRBV13 and TRBJ2-6, with TRBD2 identical over 16 bases. CDR1 is PRHDT, CDR2 FYEKMQ, per germline (reference sequence). J gave up 2 bases and V 1 base, and 5 bases lay outside the gene matches. This CDR3 has 20 residues. The DNA for the CDR3 is TGTGCCAGCAGCTTAGCGGGACTAGCGGGAGGGTTCACTGGGGCCAACGTCCTGACTTTC. It specifies CASSLAGLAGGFTGANVLTF. The complete variable domain, with remaining parts taken from reference TRBV13 and TRBJ2-6, reads AAGVIQSPRHLIKEKRETATLKCYPIPRHDTVYWYQQGPGQDPQFLISFYEKMQSDKGSIPDRFSAQQFSDYHSELNMSSLELGDSALYFCASSLAGLAGGFTGANVLTFGAGSRLTVL.

This clone was picked up one time. The rearrangement links TRBV5-1 to TRBJ2-3, with D uncertain. The CDR3 is made up of 14 amino acids. CDR1 is SGHRS and CDR2 is YFSETQ in the germline V gene. The V end was cut by 1 base, the J end by 0 bases, with 6 bases between. This chain's CDR3 is CASSLTVSTDTQYF. The CDR3 DNA follows: TGCGCCAGCAGCTTGACGGTTAGCACAGATACGCAGTATTTT.

J is TRBJ2-3 and V is TRBV7-2; D may correspond to TRBD1 or TRBD2 (5 bases each). Germline lookup yields CDR1 SGHTA and CDR2 FQGNSA. The CDR3 is 16 residues long. Trimming left V 0 bases short and J 5 bases short, with 15 bases between. The CDR3 DNA sequence: TGTGCCAGCAGCTTAGCGATTGGGACGCGGGTAGATACGCAGTATTTT. It translates to CASSLAIGTRVDTQYF.

Sample share makes this clone medium-sized. The chain employs TRBV4-1 and TRBJ2-7; 12 bases are a match to TRBD2. Germline-derived CDR1 and CDR2 are MGHRA and YSYEKL. The CDR3 loop spans 18 amino acids. V was clipped by 1 base and J by 3 bases; unmatched bases: 10. The CDR3 reads CASSQVFLTSGSVYEQYF. The CDR3 nucleotides read TGCGCCAGCAGCCAAGTTTTCTTGACTAGCGGGAGCGTCTACGAGCAGTACTTC.

The genes are TRBV7-2 and TRBJ2-1, with 11 bases fitting TRBD2. Germline CDR1 reads SGHTA; CDR2 reads FQGNSA. Trimming at V came to 2 bases and at J to 9 bases, leaving 9 bases not matched to a gene. The CDR3 spans 16 residues. In nucleotides, the CDR3 is TGTGCCAGCAGCTTACTAGCGGGAGGAGTAGGGACTGAGCAGTTCTTC. It specifies CASSLLAGGVGTEQFF. The variable domain in full, completed from reference TRBV7-2 and TRBJ2-1, reads GAGVSQSPSNKVTEKGKDVELRCDPISGHTALYWYRQSLGQGLEFLIYFQGNSAPDKSGLPSDRFSAERTGGSVSTLTIQRTQQEDSAVYLCASSLLAGGVGTEQFFGPGTRLTVL.

V gene TRBV5-1 combines with J gene TRBJ1-1; 9 bases are shared with TRBD1. Germline trimming cut 2 bases from V and 7 bases from J; bases unmatched to any gene: 9. The CDR3 sequence is 15 residues long. The V gene's germline CDR1 is SGHRS and CDR2 YFSETQ. CDR3 amino acids: CASSFSGTGNGEAFF. The DNA of the CDR3 is TGCGCCAGCAGCTTTTCCGGGACAGGGAATGGTGAAGCTTTCTTT.

This clone was seen once. V usage is TRBV13 and J usage is TRBJ2-7, with D tentatively TRBD2 (5 bases). This CDR3 spans 15 amino acids. V lost 0 bases, J lost 1 base, and 10 bases lay in between. Germline V gene data show CDR1 as PRHDT and CDR2 as FYEKMQ (reference sequence). The CDR3 protein is CASSLGLRGSYEQYF. CDR3 in DNA: TGTGCCAGCAGCTTAGGCCTCCGGGGATCCTACGAGCAGTACTTC. Complete variable domain (other parts from reference TRBV13 and TRBJ2-7): AAGVIQSPRHLIKEKRETATLKCYPIPRHDTVYWYQQGPGQDPQFLISFYEKMQSDKGSIPDRFSAQQFSDYHSELNMSSLELGDSALYFCASSLGLRGSYEQYFGPGTRLTVT.

The V and J genes are TRBV2 and TRBJ2-7, with a tentative D call TRBD2 (5 bases). The CDR3 length is 14 residues. V shed 7 bases and J shed 0 bases, with 13 bases lying between them. The V gene's germline CDR1 is SNHLY and CDR2 FYNNEI. CDR3 DNA sequence: TGTGCCAGCACCGGGCAGCGGAGCTCCTACGAGCAGTACTTC. It yields the protein CASTGQRSSYEQYF.

The chain combines TRBV7-2 with TRBJ2-3; D is perhaps TRBD1 (5 bases). CDR1 SGHTA and CDR2 FQGNSA come from the germline V gene. The V end lost 5 bases, the J end lost 3 bases, and 15 bases lay between the germline ends. This CDR3 comprises 15 residues. The CDR3 coding sequence is TGTGCCAGCAGCATCCAGGGTGTTTGGACAGATACGCAGTATTTT. This sequence encodes CASSIQGVWTDTQYF.

V usage is TRBV29-1 and J usage is TRBJ1-6; D is unresolved. V was trimmed by 6 bases and J by 6 bases, leaving 9 bases between them. There are 12 residues in the CDR3. Germline CDR1 SQVTM, CDR2 ANQGSEA. CDR3 DNA: TGCAGCGTAAAGACAAGTAATTCACCCCTCCACTTT. Residues: CSVKTSNSPLHF.

The CDR3 spells CASSLVAGGSEQYF. The CDR3 DNA reads as TGTGCCAGCAGCTTGGTAGCGGGAGGTTCCGAGCAGTACTTC. This rearrangement joins TRBV7-8 to TRBJ2-7; 10 bases fit TRBD2. Germline CDR1 reads SGHVS; CDR2 reads FQNEAQ. This CDR3 is built from 14 residues. V gave up 3 bases and J gave up 6 bases; unmatched junction bases: 5.

The chain is built from TRBV4-1 and TRBJ2-7; D call uncertain. CDR1 is MGHRA and CDR2 is YSYEKL in the germline V gene. V lost 1 base and J 2 bases, leaving 6 bases between the germline ends. This CDR3 contains 13 residues. CDR3 sequence (DNA): TGCGCCAGCAGCCAAGGGAGCACCTACGAGCAGTACTTC. It translates to CASSQGSTYEQYF.